Below, one T cell receptor beta chain is given with its context. Its cognate antigen is unknown. The sample is drawn from a study of cytomegalovirus exposure and HLA in healthy donors. PCR involved 60 Vbeta and 13 Jbeta primers. Profiled with immunoSEQ multiplex PCR; TCRdb holds only in-frame clones, not every one. The sample consists of over 150,000 clones, 83% of them appearing once. The CDR3 totals 16 residues. Germline V CDR1 and CDR2: SGHVS, FQNEAQ. V lost 2 bases, J lost 0 bases, and 12 bases lay in between. Points from the study as a whole: When a later analysis was performed, an Asian-associated ancestry cluster reportedly had fewer N-insertions than the roughly 690-donor mean.

The sequenced sample was PBMCs. The sequence derives from a man aged 45-60 years in good health and CMV-seronegative. This chain uses TRBV7-8 with TRBJ2-3; TRBD1 might be the D (6 bases). CDR3 protein: CASSLRLGASTDTQYF. CDR3 bases: TGTGCCAGCAGCTTAAGGTTGGGGGCTAGCACAGATACGCAGTATTTT.